These 10 T cell receptor beta chains came from one sample sequenced in a study of CD8+CD57+ T cells in acquired aplastic anemia. Genomic DNA, the template, was used for profiling of the TCR beta VDJ and CDR3. TCRdb recomputed calls from the reads with MiXCR, one row per CDR3 protein. This table has about 150,000 distinct CDR3 sequences, approximately 52% appearing once. For sequencing, patients were chosen who had shown expansion of CD8+CD57+ cells by flow cytometry. The specimen sequenced was sorted CD4+, CD8+, or CD8+CD57+ T cells (not recorded which) from PBMCs. These receptors all come from a human donor with aplastic anemia.

CDR3 sequence reads: CASSSAGTGITFF. The DNA of the CDR3 is TGTGCCAGCAGCTCCGCCGGGACAGGGATAACTTTCTTT. The genes are TRBV7-9 and TRBJ1-1; 9 bases fit TRBD1. The V gene end was trimmed by 4 bases and the J gene end by 12 bases; junction bases not matched to a gene: 9. Germline CDR1 SEHNR, CDR2 FQNEAQ (reference sequence). This CDR3 comprises 13 residues.

This chain joins TRBV12-5 and TRBJ1-1; 8 bases map to TRBD1. This CDR3 is built from 14 residues. In germline, CDR1 is LGHNT, CDR2 FRNRAP. V gave up 2 bases and J gave up 10 bases; unmatched junction bases: 9. The CDR3 sequence is CASGLIRDRSAAFF. CDR3 in DNA: TGTGCTAGTGGTTTGATACGGGACAGGAGTGCAGCTTTCTTT.

V gene TRBV2 combines with J gene TRBJ2-7; D is possibly TRBD1 (5 bases). V lost 5 bases and J 0 bases, leaving 11 bases between the germline ends. Germline values: CDR1 SNHLY, CDR2 FYNNEI. The CDR3 is 14 residues long. The CDR3 loop reads CASSPTTGSYEQYF. CDR3 sequence (DNA): TGTGCCAGCAGTCCTACTACAGGCTCCTACGAGCAGTACTTC.

A single count supports this clonotype. V usage is TRBV3-1 and J usage is TRBJ1-1; D remains unclear. This CDR3 spans 12 amino acids. V was cut by 1 base and J by 6 bases, with 6 bases left in between. Germline CDR1 LGHDT, CDR2 YNNKEL (reference sequence). CDR3: CASSQAEAEAFF. Written as DNA, the CDR3 is TGTGCCAGCAGCCAAGCGGAGGCTGAAGCTTTCTTT.

This chain uses TRBV7-3 with TRBJ1-1; no reliable D call. Trimming stripped 5 bases from V and 5 bases from J, with 12 bases between. CDR1 and CDR2 (germline): SGHTA, FQGTGA. The CDR3 loop spans 13 amino acids. The DNA for the CDR3 is TGTGCCAGCAGCCACGGCAGGTGGACTGAAGCTTTCTTT. It encodes CASSHGRWTEAFF. The full variable domain, its missing parts supplied by reference TRBV7-3 and TRBJ1-1, is GAGVSQTPSNKVTEKGKYVELRCDPISGHTALYWYRQSLGQGPEFLIYFQGTGAADDSGLPNDRFFAVRPEGSVSTLKIQRTERGDSAVYLCASSHGRWTEAFFGQGTRLTVV.

This clonotype was counted a single time. DNA for the CDR3: TGTGCCAGTAGTATTGGTAGCGTCGGCACCGGGGAGCTGTTTTTT. Encoded protein: CASSIGSVGTGELFF. This chain uses TRBV19 with TRBJ2-2, with D possibly matching TRBD2 (5 bases). The CDR3 consists of 15 residues. V was cut by 3 bases and J by 4 bases, with 12 bases left in between. CDR1 and CDR2 from the germline V gene are LNHDA and SQIVND (reference sequence).

Turning to this clonotype: Possible read error: a much larger clone is one base away. The chain combines TRBV13 with TRBJ2-3; D tentatively fits TRBD1 or TRBD2 (6 bases each). There are 15 residues in the CDR3. Germline-derived CDR1 and CDR2 are PRHDT and FYEKMQ (reference sequence). DNA for the CDR3: TGTGCCAGCAGCTGGTTCTCGGGGGCCACAGATACGCAGTGTTTT. Protein sequence: CASSWFSGATDTQCF.

J is TRBJ2-7 and V is TRBV20-1, with 11 bases identical to TRBD2. The ends lost 0 bases at V and 5 bases at J; junction bases unmatched: 9. Germline lookup yields CDR1 DFQATT and CDR2 SNEGSKA (reference sequence). This CDR3 region has 16 residues. CDR3 nucleotides: TGCAGTGCTAGAGATCCCAACCCTAGCGGGGGGCACGAGCAGTACTTC. It encodes CSARDPNPSGGHEQYF.

The chain carries TRBV7-6 and TRBJ2-7, with 8 nucleotides matching TRBD1. The CDR3 is 17 amino acids. The V and J ends lost 8 bases and 3 bases, in that order; junction bases with no gene match: 18. Germline V gives CDR1 SGHVS, CDR2 FNYEAQ. The CDR3 loop is CASRKEVQGAFLYEQYF. DNA for the CDR3: TGTGCCAGCCGAAAGGAGGTCCAGGGGGCCTTTCTCTACGAGCAGTACTTC.

This clonotype was recorded many times. The CDR3 loop is CASSQESRGINQPQHF. The CDR3 DNA reads TGCGCCAGCAGCCAAGAGTCCAGGGGTATCAATCAGCCCCAGCATTTT. The chain is built from TRBV4-1 and TRBJ1-5; weak D call: TRBD1 (6 bases). This CDR3 has 16 amino acids. The germline V gene encodes CDR1 MGHRA and CDR2 YSYEKL. V was trimmed by 0 bases and J by 3 bases, leaving 12 bases between them.